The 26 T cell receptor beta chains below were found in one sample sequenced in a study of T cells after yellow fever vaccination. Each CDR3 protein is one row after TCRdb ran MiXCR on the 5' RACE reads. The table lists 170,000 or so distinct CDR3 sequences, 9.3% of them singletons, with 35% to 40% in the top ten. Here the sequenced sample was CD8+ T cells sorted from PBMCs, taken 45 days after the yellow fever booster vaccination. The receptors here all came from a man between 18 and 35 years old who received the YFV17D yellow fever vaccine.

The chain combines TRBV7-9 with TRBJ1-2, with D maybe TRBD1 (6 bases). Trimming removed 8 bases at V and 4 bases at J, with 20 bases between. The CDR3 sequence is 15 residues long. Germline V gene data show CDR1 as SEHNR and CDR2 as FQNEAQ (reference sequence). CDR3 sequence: CASARSGGLRYGYTF. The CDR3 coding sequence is TGTGCCAGCGCTAGGTCGGGGGGCCTTCGCTATGGCTACACCTTC.

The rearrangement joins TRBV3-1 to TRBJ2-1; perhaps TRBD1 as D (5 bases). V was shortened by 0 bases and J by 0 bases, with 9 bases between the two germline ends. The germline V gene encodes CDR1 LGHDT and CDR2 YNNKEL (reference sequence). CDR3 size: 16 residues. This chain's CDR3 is CASSQEEGDSYNEQFF. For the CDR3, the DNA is TGTGCCAGCAGCCAAGAAGAAGGGGACTCCTACAATGAGCAGTTCTTC.

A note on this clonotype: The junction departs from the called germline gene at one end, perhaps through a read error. The CDR3 sequence: CACSVGGAPGVGYF. The CDR3 coding sequence is TGTGCCTGCAGCGTGGGGGGGGCTCCAGGGGTCGGGTATTTT. The chain carries TRBV6-6 and TRBJ2-3, with a weak D call TRBD2 (7 bases). Germline assignment: CDR1 MNHNY and CDR2 SVGAGI (reference sequence). The CDR3 sequence is 14 residues long.

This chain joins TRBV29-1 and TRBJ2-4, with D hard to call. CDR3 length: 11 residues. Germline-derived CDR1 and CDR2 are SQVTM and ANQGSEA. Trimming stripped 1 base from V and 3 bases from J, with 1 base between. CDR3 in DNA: TGCAGCGTTGAAGTCAAAAACATTCAGTACTTC. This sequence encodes CSVEVKNIQYF.

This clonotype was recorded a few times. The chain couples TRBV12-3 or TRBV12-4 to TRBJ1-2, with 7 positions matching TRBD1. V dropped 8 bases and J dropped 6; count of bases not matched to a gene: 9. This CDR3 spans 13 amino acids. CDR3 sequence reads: CASAPDRVNGYTF. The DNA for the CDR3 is TGTGCCAGCGCCCCCGACAGGGTGAATGGCTACACCTTC.

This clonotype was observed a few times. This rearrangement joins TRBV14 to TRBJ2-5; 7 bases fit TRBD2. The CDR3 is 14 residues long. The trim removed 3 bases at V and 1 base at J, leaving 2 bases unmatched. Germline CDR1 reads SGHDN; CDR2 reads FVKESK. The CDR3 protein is CASSHSGPQETQYF. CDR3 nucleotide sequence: TGTGCCAGCAGCCATAGCGGGCCCCAAGAGACCCAGTACTTC.

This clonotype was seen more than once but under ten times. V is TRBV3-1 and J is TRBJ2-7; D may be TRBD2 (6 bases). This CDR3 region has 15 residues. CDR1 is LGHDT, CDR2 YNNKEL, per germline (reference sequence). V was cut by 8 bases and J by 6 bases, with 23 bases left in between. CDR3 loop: CASGEVSLGISEQYF. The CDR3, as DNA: TGTGCCAGCGGGGAGGTCAGCCTCGGCATCAGCGAGCAGTACTTC.

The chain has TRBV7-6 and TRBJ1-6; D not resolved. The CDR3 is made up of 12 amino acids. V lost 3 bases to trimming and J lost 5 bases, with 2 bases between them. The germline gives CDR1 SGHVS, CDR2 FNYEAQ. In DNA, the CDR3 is TGTGCCAGCAGCTTCGATAATTCACCCCTCCACTTT. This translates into CASSFDNSPLHF.

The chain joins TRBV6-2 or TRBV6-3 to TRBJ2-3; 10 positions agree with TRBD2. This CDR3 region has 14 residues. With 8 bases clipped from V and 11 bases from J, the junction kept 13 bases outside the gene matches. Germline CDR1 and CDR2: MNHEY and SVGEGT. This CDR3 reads CASDKLAGTRKQYF. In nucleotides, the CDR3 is TGTGCCAGCGACAAACTAGCGGGGACCCGCAAGCAGTATTTT.

The chain's CDR3 is CASSLWAGELSPSNSPLHF. The CDR3 coding sequence is TGTGCCAGCAGCTTATGGGCAGGGGAGCTTAGTCCATCTAATTCACCCCTCCACTTT. This chain joins TRBV7-2 and TRBJ1-6; D perhaps matches TRBD1 (6 bases). There are 19 residues in the CDR3. The germline CDR1 and CDR2 sequences are SGHTA and FQGNSA. Trimming stripped 2 bases from V and 6 bases from J, with 23 bases between.

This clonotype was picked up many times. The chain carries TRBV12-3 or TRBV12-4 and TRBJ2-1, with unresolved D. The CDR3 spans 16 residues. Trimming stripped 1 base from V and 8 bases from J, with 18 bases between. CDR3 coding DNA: TGTGCCAGCAGTTTAGGTGTGGTAGGTCCACTGGATGAGCAGTTCTTC. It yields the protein CASSLGVVGPLDEQFF.

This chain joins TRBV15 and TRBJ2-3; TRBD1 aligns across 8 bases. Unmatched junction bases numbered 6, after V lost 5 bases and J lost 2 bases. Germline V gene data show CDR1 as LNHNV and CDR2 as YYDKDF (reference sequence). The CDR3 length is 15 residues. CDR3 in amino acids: CATSVWTGYTDTQYF. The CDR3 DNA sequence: TGTGCCACCAGCGTTTGGACAGGGTACACAGATACGCAGTATTTT.

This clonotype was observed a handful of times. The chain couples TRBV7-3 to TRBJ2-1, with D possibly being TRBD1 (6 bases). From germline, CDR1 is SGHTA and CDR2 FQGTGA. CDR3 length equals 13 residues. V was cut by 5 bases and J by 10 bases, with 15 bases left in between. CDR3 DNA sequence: TGTGCCAGCAGCCCCAACGGACAGTTGGAGCAGTTCTTC. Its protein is CASSPNGQLEQFF.

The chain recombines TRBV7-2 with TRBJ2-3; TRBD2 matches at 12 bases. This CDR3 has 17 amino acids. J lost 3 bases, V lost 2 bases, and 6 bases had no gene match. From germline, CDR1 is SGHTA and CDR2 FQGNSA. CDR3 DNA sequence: TGTGCCAGCAGCTTAAAGCCTAGCGGGGGGGATACAGATACGCAGTATTTT. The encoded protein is CASSLKPSGGDTDTQYF.

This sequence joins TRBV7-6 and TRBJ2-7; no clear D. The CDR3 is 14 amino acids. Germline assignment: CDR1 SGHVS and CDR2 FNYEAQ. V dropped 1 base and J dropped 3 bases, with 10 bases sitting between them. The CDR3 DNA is TGTGCCAGCAGCTTAGACACGATTGACTACGAGCAGTACTTC. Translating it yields CASSLDTIDYEQYF.

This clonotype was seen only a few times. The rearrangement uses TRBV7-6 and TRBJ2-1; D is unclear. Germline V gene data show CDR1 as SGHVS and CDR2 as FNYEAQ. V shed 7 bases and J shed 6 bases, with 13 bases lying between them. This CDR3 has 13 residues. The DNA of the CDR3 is TGTGCCAGCACTCGGGCGGTTGGCAATGAGCAGTTCTTC. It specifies CASTRAVGNEQFF. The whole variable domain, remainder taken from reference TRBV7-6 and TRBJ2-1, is GAGVSQSPRYKVTKRGQDVALRCDPISGHVSLYWYRQALGQGPEFLTYFNYEAQQDKSGLPNDRFSAERPEGSISTLTIQRTEQRDSAMYRCASTRAVGNEQFFGPGTRLTVL.

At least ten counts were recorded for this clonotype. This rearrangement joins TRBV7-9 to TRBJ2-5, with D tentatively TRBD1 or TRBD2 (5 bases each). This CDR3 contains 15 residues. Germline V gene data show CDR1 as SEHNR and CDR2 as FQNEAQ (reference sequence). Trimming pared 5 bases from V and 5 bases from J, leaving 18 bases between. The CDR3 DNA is TGTGCCAGCAGCCCTCGGGACCTAGAGGGGGAGACCCAGTACTTC. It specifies CASSPRDLEGETQYF.

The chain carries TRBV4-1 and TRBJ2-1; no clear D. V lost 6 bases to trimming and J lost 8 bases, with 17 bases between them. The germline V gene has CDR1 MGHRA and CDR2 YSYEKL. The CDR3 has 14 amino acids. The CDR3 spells CASRASFRRDEQFF. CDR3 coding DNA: TGCGCCAGCAGGGCTAGTTTCAGGAGAGATGAGCAGTTCTTC.

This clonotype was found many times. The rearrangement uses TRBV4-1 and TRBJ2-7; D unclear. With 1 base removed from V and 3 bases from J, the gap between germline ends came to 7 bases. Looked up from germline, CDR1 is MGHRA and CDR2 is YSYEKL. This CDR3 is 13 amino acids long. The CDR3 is CASSQGTGYEQYV. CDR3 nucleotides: TGCGCCAGCAGCCAAGGAACGGGCTACGAGCAGTACGTC.

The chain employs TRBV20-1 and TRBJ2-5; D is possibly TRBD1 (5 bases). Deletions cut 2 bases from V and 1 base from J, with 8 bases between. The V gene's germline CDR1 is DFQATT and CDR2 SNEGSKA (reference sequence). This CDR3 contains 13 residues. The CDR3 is CSARIQGQETQYF. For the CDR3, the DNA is TGCAGTGCTAGAATCCAGGGCCAAGAGACCCAGTACTTC.

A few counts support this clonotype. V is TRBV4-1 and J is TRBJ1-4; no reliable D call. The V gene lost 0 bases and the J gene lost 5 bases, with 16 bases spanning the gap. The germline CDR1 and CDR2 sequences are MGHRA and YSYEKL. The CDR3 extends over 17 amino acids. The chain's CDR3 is CASSQDLKWVINEKLFF. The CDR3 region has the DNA TGCGCCAGCAGCCAAGATCTGAAGTGGGTGATCAATGAAAAACTGTTTTTT.

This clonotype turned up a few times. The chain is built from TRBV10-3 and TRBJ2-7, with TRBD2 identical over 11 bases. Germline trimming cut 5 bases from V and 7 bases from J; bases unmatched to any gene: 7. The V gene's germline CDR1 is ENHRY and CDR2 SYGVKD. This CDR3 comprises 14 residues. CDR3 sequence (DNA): TGTGCCATCAGTCCACTAGCGGGGGCGGGGGAGCAGTACGTC. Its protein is CAISPLAGAGEQYV.

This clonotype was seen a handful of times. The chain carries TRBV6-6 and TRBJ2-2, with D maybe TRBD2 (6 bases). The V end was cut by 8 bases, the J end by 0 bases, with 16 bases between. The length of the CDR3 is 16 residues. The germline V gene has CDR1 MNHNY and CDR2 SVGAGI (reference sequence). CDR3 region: CASSAGLTANTGELFF. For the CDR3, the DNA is TGTGCCAGCTCTGCGGGGCTTACCGCGAACACCGGGGAGCTGTTTTTT.

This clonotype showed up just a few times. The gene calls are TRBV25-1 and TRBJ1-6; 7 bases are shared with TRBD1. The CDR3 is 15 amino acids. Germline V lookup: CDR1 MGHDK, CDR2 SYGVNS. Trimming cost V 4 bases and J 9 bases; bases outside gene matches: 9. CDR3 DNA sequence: TGTGCCAGCAGTGCCTCGACAGGGACGGGTTCACCCCTCCACTTT. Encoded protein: CASSASTGTGSPLHF. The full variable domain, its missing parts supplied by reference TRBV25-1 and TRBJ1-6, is EADIYQTPRYLVIGTGKKITLECSQTMGHDKMYWYQQDPGMELHLIHYSYGVNSTEKGDLSSESTVSRIRTEHFPLTLESARPSHTSQYLCASSASTGTGSPLHFGNGTRLTVT.

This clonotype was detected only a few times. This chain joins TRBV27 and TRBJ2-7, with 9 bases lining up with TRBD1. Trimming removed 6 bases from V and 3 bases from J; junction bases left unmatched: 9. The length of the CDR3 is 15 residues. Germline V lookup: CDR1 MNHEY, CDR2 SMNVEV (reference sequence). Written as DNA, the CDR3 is TGTGCCAGCAGCATAGGGACAGGGAAGTTCTACGAGCAGTACTTC. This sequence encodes CASSIGTGKFYEQYF.

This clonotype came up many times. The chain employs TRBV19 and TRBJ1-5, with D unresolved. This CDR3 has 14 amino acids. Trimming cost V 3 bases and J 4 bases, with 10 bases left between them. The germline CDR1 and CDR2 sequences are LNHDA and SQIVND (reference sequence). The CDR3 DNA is TGTGCCAGTAGTATTGGCCCGCGGAATCAGCCCCAGCATTTT. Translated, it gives CASSIGPRNQPQHF.